Sequencing of this T cell receptor beta chain was carried out in a study of shared clonotypes between healthy human individuals. Overall study: The plates for each donor numbered three CD4 naive, three CD4 memory, two CD8 naive and one CD8 memory.

The ends lost 1 base at V and 2 bases at J; junction bases unmatched: 9. Germline CDR1 SGHVS, CDR2 FQNEAQ. The CDR3 consists of 17 residues. Profiling relied on immunoSEQ multiplex PCR, and the TCRdb table lists in-frame clones only, not all of them. The sample carries 300,000 to 400,000 clones, about nine tenths recorded once. The donor cohort consisted entirely of Caucasian adults residing in Nashville, Tennessee. In CD8 memory, CD45RO+ cells were put together with CCR7-negative CD45RA+ TemRA cells. The rearrangement uses TRBV7-8 and TRBJ1-1; 8 bases fit TRBD1. The sequence derives from a man younger than 35 in good health. Sequencing was performed on memory CD8+ T cells sorted from blood. Subset reported: CD45RO+ cells pooled with CCR7-negative TemRA cells. CDR3 sequence: CASSLGQGAIINTEAFF. CDR3 sequence (DNA): TGTGCCAGCAGCTTAGGTCAGGGGGCGATAATTAACACTGAAGCTTTCTTT.